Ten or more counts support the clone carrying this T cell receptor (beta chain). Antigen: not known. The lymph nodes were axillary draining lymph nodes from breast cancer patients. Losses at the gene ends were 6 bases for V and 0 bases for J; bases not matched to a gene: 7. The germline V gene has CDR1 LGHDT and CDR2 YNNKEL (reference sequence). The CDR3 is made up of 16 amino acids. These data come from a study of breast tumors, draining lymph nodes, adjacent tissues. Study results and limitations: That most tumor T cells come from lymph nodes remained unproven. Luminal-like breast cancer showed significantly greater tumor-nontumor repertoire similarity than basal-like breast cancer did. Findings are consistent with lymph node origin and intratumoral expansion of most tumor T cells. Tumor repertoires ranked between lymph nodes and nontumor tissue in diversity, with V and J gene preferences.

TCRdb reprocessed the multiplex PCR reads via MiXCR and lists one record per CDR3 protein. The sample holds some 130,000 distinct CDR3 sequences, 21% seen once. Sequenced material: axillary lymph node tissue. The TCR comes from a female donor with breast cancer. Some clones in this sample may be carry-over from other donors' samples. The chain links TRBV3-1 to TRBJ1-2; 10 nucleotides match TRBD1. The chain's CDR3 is CASSRQGAAANYGYTF. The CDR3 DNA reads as TGTGCCAGCAGTAGACAGGGGGCGGCAGCTAACTATGGCTACACCTTC. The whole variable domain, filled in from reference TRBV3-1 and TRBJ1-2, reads DTAVSQTPKYLVTQMGNDKSIKCEQNLGHDTMYWYKQDSKKFLKIMFSYNNKELIINETVPNRFSPKSPDKAHLNLHINSLELGDSAVYFCASSRQGAAANYGYTFGSGTRLTVV.